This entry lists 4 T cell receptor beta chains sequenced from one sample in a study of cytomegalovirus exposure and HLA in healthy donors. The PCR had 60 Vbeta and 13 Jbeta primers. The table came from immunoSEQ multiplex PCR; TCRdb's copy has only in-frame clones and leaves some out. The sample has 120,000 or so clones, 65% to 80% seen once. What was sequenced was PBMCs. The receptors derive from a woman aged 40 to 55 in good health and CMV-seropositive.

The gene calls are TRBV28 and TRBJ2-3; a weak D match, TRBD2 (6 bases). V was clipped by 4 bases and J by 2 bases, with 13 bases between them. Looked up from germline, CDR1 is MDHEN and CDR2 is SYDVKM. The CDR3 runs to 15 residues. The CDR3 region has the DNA TGTGCCAGCAGTTCTAATAGCGGCTTCACAGATACGCAGTATTTT. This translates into CASSSNSGFTDTQYF.

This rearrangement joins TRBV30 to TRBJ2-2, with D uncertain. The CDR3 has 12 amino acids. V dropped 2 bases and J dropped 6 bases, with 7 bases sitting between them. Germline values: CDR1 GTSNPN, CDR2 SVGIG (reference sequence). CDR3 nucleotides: TGTGCCTGGAGTTTTTCGGCCGGGGAGCTGTTTTTT. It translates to CAWSFSAGELFF.

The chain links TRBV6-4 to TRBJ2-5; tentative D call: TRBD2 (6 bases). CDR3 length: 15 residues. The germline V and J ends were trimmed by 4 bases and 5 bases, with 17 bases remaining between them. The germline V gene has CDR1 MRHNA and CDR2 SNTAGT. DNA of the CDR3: TGTGCCAGCAGTGCATCCGGGGGAAGGTGGGAGACCCAGTACTTC. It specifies CASSASGGRWETQYF.

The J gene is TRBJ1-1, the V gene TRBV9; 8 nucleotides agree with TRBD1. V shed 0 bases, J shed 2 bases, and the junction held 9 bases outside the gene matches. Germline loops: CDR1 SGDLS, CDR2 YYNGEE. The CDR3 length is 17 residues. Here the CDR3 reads CASSVDPPTGVNTEAFF. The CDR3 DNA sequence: TGTGCCAGCAGCGTAGATCCCCCGACAGGGGTCAACACTGAAGCTTTCTTT.